One sample yielded the 10 T cell receptor beta chains listed below, sequenced in a study of blood T cell repertoires in COVID-19. Some clones are missing from TCRdb's copy, which holds only in-frame ones; the method was immunoSEQ multiplex PCR. The sample has around 100,000 clones, about 83% seen once; the top ten hold over 15%. Sequenced: peripheral blood. The receptor source for this set is a human donor in a cohort sampled during active COVID-19.

The chain carries TRBV14 and TRBJ2-2; D might be TRBD1 (6 bases). Germline V gene sequence: CDR1 SGHDN, CDR2 FVKESK. V was clipped by 0 bases and J by 0 bases, with 14 bases between them. The CDR3 is 18 amino acids. The chain's CDR3 is CASSQDRRQATNTGELFF. The CDR3 DNA reads as TGTGCCAGCAGCCAAGATCGGAGACAGGCAACGAACACCGGGGAGCTGTTTTTT.

The rearrangement uses TRBV20-1 and TRBJ2-1; 12 bases fit TRBD2. Per the germline V gene, CDR1 is DFQATT and CDR2 is SNEGSKA (reference sequence). The V and J ends lost 3 bases and 0 bases, in that order; junction bases with no gene match: 6. This CDR3 contains 17 residues. The CDR3 DNA follows: TGCAGTGCTAGTCCAGGACTAGCGGGAAGCTCCTACAATGAGCAGTTCTTC. Encoded protein: CSASPGLAGSSYNEQFF.

Notes on this clone: The junction does not match germline at one end; this may be a read error. The chain recombines TRBV11-2 with TRBJ2-5; no clear D gene. This CDR3 region has 13 residues. Germline assignment: CDR1 SGHAT and CDR2 FQNNGV. CDR3 sequence (DNA): TGCGCCAGCAGCGCCCGAGGTGAAAAGACCCAGTACTTC. It is translated as CASSARGEKTQYF.

This chain links TRBV19 with TRBJ1-2, with 8 positions matching TRBD1. The V gene's germline CDR1 is LNHDA and CDR2 SQIVND (reference sequence). The CDR3 consists of 15 residues. V trimming: 3 bases; J trimming: 5 bases; junction bases outside the gene matches: 8. The CDR3 is CASSIPTGVRYGYTF. The CDR3 coding sequence is TGTGCCAGTAGTATTCCGACAGGGGTTCGTTATGGCTACACCTTC.

This rearrangement joins TRBV11-1 to TRBJ2-1; D is uncertain. Deletions cut 0 bases from V and 10 bases from J, with 7 bases between. The germline V gene encodes CDR1 SGHAT and CDR2 FQDESV (reference sequence). The CDR3 covers 12 residues. Here the CDR3 DNA reads TGTGCCAGCAGCTTAGCTCTCGCGGAGCAGTTCTTC. This sequence encodes CASSLALAEQFF.

V usage is TRBV5-4 and J usage is TRBJ2-7; 8 bases agree with TRBD1. There are 15 residues in the CDR3. Germline CDR1 reads SGHNT; CDR2 reads YYREEE (reference sequence). With V trimmed by 4 bases and J by 3 bases, 9 bases remained unmatched. CDR3 in DNA: TGTGCCAGCAGCACCGCAGGGGGCACGGACTACGAGCAGTACTTC. Protein: CASSTAGGTDYEQYF.

The chain recombines TRBV4-1 with TRBJ1-5; D is undetermined. The CDR3 extends over 15 amino acids. Germline CDR1 reads MGHRA; CDR2 reads YSYEKL. V was trimmed by 0 bases and J by 6 bases, leaving 12 bases between them. CDR3 amino acids: CASSQDETGFQPQHF. CDR3 sequence (DNA): TGCGCCAGCAGCCAAGATGAGACGGGGTTTCAGCCCCAGCATTTT.

The rearrangement links TRBV12-5 to TRBJ2-7; D remains unclear. V lost 6 bases and J 4 bases, leaving 4 bases between the germline ends. This CDR3 spans 10 amino acids. The germline V gene encodes CDR1 LGHNT and CDR2 FRNRAP. As DNA, the CDR3 is TGTGCTAGTGGCCCGTACGAGCAGTACTTC. It is translated as CASGPYEQYF. The whole variable domain, filled in from reference TRBV12-5 and TRBJ2-7, reads DARVTQTPRHKVTEMGQEVTMRCQPILGHNTVFWYRQTMMQGLELLAYFRNRAPLDDSGMPKDRFSAEMPDATLATLKIQPSEPRDSAVYFCASGPYEQYFGPGTRLTVT.

V is TRBV10-3 and J is TRBJ2-1; the D gene is possibly TRBD2 (6 bases). CDR3 length: 16 residues. V gave up 6 bases and J gave up 0 bases, with 15 bases separating them. CDR1 and CDR2 from the germline V gene are ENHRY and SYGVKD. Here the CDR3 reads CAISTPAGRSYNEQFF. CDR3 DNA: TGTGCCATCAGCACCCCAGCGGGCCGCTCCTACAATGAGCAGTTCTTC.

The chain joins TRBV6-2 or TRBV6-3 to TRBJ2-3, with 10 bases matching TRBD2. The trim removed 4 bases at V and 3 bases at J, leaving 7 bases unmatched. CDR3 length: 16 amino acids. Germline lookup yields CDR1 MNHEY and CDR2 SVGEGT. The CDR3 nucleotides are TGTGCCAGCAGTTGGACACTAGCGGGAATTACAGATACGCAGTATTTT. Its translation is CASSWTLAGITDTQYF.